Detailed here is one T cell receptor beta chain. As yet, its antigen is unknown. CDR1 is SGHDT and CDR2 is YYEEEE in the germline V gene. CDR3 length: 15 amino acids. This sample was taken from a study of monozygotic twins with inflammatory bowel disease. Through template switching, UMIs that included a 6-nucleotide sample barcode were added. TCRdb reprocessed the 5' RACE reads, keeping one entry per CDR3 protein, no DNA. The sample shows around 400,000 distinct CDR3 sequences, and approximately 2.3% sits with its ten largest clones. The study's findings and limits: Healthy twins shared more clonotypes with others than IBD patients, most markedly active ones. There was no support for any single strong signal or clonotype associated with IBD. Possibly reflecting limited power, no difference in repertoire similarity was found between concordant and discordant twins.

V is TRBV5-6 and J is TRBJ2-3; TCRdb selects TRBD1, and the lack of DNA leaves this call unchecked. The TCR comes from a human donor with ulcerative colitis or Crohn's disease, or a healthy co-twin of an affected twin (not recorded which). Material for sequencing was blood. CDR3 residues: CASSLKGGVTDTQYF.